This T cell receptor (beta chain) was recovered during a study of cytomegalovirus exposure and HLA in healthy donors. The study, taken as a whole, reports: The Asian-associated ancestry cluster reportedly had fewer N-insertions than the 666-donor mean in a later analysis. Analysis performed later showed TCR beta chains linked to HLA being more clonally expanded than equally common others.

CDR1 is LGHNA, CDR2 YNFKEQ, per germline. Unmatched junction bases numbered 10, after V lost 7 bases and J lost 2 bases. CDR3 length: 15 amino acids. PCR amplification relied on 60 Vbeta primers (plus 13 Jbeta primers). The assay was immunoSEQ multiplex PCR, and TCRdb's table has in-frame clones only and misses some. This table holds 140,000 to 150,000 clones, roughly 77% found once. Though nominally healthy at sampling, donors likely had unrecorded immune exposures. A word on this clone: Its antigen is unknown.

The J gene is TRBJ2-5, the V gene TRBV4-2, with TRBD2 identical over 7 bases. The TCR sequence derives from a male donor in good health and CMV-seronegative. Sequencing was done on a sample of PBMCs. CDR3 DNA: TGTGCCAGCACCAAGGAAGCGGGGCGACAAGAGACCCAGTACTTC. Translating it yields CASTKEAGRQETQYF.